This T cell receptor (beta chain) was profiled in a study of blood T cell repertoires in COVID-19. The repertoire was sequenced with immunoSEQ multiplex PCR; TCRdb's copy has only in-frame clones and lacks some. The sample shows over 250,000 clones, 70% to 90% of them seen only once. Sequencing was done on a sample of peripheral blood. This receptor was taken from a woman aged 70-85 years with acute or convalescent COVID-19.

As DNA, the CDR3 is TGTGCCAGCTCACCAAAAGGGGGCGCGTCGACCGGGGAGCTGTTTTTT. Residues: CASSPKGGASTGELFF. This chain links TRBV18 with TRBJ2-2; 7 bases align to TRBD1. Trimming took 2 bases from V and 5 from J; bases not matched to a gene: 8. Germline V lookup: CDR1 KGHSH, CDR2 LQKENI. The CDR3 is 16 amino acids.